The sequence of this T cell receptor beta chain was determined in a study of blood T cells in healthy people across ages. Overall study results and limits: Among T cells, TCR beta diversity per million cells dropped roughly linearly as age rose.

Trimming removed 8 bases from V and 7 bases from J; junction bases left unmatched: 7. Germline CDR1 reads MNHNY; CDR2 reads SVGAGI (reference sequence). The CDR3 runs 13 residues. As to this clonotype: The antigen remains undetermined. This may come from a read error, since a much larger clone is one base off.

The authors ran a second PCR of 7 to 11 cycles using a sample-barcoded 5' primer and a J-beta primer mix. TCRdb fed the 5' RACE reads into MiXCR, producing one record per CDR3 protein. Here the sample spans about 640,000 distinct CDR3 sequences, 25% to 30% being singletons. This TCR derives from an elderly woman in good health. Sample: blood. The chain has TRBV6-6 and TRBJ1-4; 7 bases are a match to TRBD1. CDR3: CASGRNRGEKLFF. In nucleotides, the CDR3 is TGTGCCAGCGGCCGGAACAGGGGTGAAAAACTGTTTTTT.